The subject of this entry is one T cell receptor (beta chain). The entry originates in a study of spatial heterogeneity in lung cancer. On the study more broadly: Within raw reads, each unique TCR and UMI combination appeared on average more than ten times.

Indicated time point: blood at routine non-recurrence follow-up after resection. Extraction of whole RNA from tumor, nontumor lung or frozen PBMC preceded unsorted sequencing. Every molecule of TCR cDNA had its own unique molecular identifier. Each CDR3 protein is one row after TCRdb ran MiXCR on the 5' RACE reads. The repertoire holds more than 95,000 distinct CDR3 sequences, with less than 15% as singletons. The receptor comes from a male donor with early-stage non-small cell lung cancer. Material: PBMCs, obtained at follow-up.

Here the CDR3 DNA reads TGTGCCAGCAGCCTGACAGGGCGTTATAGCAATCAGCCCCAGCATTTT. Translating gives CASSLTGRYSNQPQHF. V is TRBV7-2 and J is TRBJ1-5; 7 nucleotides agree with TRBD1. The CDR3 is made up of 16 amino acids. The germline gives CDR1 SGHTA, CDR2 FQGNSA. The trim removed 5 bases at V and 0 bases at J, leaving 7 bases unmatched. Combining the CDR3 with reference TRBV7-2 and TRBJ1-5 gives the whole variable domain GAGVSQSPSNKVTEKGKDVELRCDPISGHTALYWYRQSLGQGLEFLIYFQGNSAPDKSGLPSDRFSAERTGGSVSTLTIQRTQQEDSAVYLCASSLTGRYSNQPQHFGDGTRLSIL.